This TCR beta chain was sequenced for a study of identical twins. A note on this clonotype: No antigen is known for it.

A universal primer site was created by template switching, with the cDNA bearing unique molecular identifiers. TCRdb recomputed calls from the 5' RACE reads with MiXCR, one row per CDR3 protein. The sample lists about 1.7 million distinct CDR3 sequences, under 35% occurring once. Germline assignment: CDR1 SGHTA and CDR2 FQGNSA. V gave up 1 base and J gave up 5 bases; unmatched junction bases: 19. This CDR3 has 20 residues. General study findings and limits: Out-of-frame alpha sequences common to twins were enriched for low generation probability.

This clonotype was sampled from a newborn girl in good health. This chain joins TRBV7-2 and TRBJ2-3; TRBD1 matches at 9 bases. Sequencing input: cord blood. CDR3 residues: CASSLVISGQGWEGEDTQYF. The CDR3 region has the DNA TGTGCCAGCAGCTTAGTCATTTCGGGACAGGGCTGGGAGGGTGAAGATACGCAGTATTTT.